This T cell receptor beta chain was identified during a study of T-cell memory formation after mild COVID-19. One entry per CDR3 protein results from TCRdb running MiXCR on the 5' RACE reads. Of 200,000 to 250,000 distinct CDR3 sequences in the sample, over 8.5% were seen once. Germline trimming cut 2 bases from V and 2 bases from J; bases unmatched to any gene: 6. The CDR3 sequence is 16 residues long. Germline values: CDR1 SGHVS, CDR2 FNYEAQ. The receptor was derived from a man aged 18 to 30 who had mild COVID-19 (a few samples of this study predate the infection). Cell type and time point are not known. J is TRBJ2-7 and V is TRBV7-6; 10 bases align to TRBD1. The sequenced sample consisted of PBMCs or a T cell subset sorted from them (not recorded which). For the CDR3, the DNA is TGTGCCAGCAGCTTAAGGACAGGGGGGATAGCCTACGAGCAGTACTTC. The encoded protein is CASSLRTGGIAYEQYF. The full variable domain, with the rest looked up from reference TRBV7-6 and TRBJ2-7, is GAGVSQSPRYKVTKRGQDVALRCDPISGHVSLYWYRQALGQGPEFLTYFNYEAQQDKSGLPNDRFSAERPEGSISTLTIQRTEQRDSAMYRCASSLRTGGIAYEQYFGPGTRLTVT.